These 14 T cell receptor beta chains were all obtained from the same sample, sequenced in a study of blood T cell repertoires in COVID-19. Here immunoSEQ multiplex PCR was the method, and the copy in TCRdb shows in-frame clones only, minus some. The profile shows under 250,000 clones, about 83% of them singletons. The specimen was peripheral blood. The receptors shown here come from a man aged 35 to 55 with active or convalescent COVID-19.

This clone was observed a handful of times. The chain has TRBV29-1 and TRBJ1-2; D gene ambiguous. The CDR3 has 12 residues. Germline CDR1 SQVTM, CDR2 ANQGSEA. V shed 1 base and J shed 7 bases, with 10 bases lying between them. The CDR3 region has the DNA TGCAGCGTTGAAGTTGAGGCAGTTGGCTACACCTTC. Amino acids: CSVEVEAVGYTF. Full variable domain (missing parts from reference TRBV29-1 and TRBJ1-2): SAVISQKPSRDICQRGTSLTIQCQVDSQVTMMFWYRQQPGQSLTLIATANQGSEATYESGFVIDKFPISRPNLTFSTLTVSNMSPEDSSIYLCSVEVEAVGYTFGSGTRLTVV.

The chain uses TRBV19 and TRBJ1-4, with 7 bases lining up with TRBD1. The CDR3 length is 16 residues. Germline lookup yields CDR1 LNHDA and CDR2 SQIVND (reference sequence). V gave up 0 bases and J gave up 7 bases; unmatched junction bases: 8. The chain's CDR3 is CASSIDVGGQGEKLFF. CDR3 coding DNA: TGTGCCAGTAGTATAGACGTAGGGGGCCAAGGTGAAAAACTGTTTTTT.

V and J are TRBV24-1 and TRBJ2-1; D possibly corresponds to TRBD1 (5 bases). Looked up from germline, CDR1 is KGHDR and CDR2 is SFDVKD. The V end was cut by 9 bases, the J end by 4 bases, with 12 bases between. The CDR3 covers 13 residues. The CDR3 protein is CATSKQEYNEQFF. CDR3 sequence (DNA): TGTGCCACCTCAAAACAGGAGTACAATGAGCAGTTCTTC.

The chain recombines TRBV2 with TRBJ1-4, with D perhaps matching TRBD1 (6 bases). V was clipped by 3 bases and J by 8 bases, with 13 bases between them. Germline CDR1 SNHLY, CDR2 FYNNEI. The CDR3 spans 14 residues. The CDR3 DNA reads TGTGCCAGCAGTGAGCAGGGGTCCTTAGAAAAACTGTTTTTT. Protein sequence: CASSEQGSLEKLFF.

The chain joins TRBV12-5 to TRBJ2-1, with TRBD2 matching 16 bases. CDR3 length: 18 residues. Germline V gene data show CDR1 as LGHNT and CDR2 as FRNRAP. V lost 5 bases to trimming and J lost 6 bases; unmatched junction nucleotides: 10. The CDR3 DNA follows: TGTGCTAGTGGTCTCGGGACTAGCGGGAGGGCCAGCTCCAATGAGCAGTTCTTC. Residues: CASGLGTSGRASSNEQFF.

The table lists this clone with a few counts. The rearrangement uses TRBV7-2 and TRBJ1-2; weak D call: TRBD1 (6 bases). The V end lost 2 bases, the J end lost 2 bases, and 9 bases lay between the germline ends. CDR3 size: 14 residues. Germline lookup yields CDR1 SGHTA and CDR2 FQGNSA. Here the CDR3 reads CASSLRDKNYGYTF. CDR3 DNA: TGTGCCAGCAGCTTAAGGGACAAGAACTATGGCTACACCTTC.

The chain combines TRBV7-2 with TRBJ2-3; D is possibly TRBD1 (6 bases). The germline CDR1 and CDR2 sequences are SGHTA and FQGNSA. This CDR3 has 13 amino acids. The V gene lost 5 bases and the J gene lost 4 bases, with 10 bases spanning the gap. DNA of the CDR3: TGTGCCAGCAGCCCAGGGGTGGCAGATACGCAGTATTTT. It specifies CASSPGVADTQYF.

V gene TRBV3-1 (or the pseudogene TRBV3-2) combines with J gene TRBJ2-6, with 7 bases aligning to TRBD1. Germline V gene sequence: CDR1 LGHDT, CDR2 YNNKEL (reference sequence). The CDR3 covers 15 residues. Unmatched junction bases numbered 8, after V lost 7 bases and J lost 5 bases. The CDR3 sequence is CASTRGSGRANVLTF. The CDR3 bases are TGTGCCAGCACCAGGGGGTCAGGGAGGGCCAACGTCCTGACTTTC.

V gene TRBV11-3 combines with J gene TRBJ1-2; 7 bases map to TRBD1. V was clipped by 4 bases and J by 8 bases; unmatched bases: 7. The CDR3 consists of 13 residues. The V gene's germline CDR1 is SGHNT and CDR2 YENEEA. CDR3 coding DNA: TGTGCCAGCAGCTCCGAACAGGGGAGAGGCTACACCTTC. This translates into CASSSEQGRGYTF.

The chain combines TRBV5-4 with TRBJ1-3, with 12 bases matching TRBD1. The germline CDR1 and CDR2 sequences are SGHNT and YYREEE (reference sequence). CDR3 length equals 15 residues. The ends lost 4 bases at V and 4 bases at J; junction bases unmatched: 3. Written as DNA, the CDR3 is TGTGCCAGCAGCCGGGACAGGGGGCCGGGAAACACCATATATTTT. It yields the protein CASSRDRGPGNTIYF.

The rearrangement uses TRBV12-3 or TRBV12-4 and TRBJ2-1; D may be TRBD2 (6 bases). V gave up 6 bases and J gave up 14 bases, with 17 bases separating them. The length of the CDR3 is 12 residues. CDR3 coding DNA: TGTGCCAGCAGCTCTATTGGAGGGACGAAGTTCTTC. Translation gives CASSSIGGTKFF.

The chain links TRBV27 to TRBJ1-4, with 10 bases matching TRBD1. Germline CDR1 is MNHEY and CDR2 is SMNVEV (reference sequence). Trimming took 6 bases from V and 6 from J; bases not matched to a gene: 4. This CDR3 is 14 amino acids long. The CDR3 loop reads CASRRQGADEKLFF. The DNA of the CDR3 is TGTGCCAGCAGGAGACAGGGGGCGGATGAAAAACTGTTTTTT.

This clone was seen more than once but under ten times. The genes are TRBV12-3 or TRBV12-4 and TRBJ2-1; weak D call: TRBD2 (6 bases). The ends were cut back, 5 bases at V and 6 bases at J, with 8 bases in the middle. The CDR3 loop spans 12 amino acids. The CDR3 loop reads CASSPGSNEQFF. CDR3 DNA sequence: TGTGCCAGCAGTCCCGGGAGCAATGAGCAGTTCTTC.

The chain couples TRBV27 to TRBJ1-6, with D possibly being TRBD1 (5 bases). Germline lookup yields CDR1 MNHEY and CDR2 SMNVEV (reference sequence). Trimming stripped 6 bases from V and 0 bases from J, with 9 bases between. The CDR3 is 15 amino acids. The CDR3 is CASREGVSYNSPLHF. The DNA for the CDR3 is TGTGCCAGCAGGGAAGGGGTCTCCTATAATTCACCCCTCCACTTT.